One sample yielded the 20 T cell receptor beta chains listed below, sequenced in a study of T cells after somatic rescue of genetic block (dated by TCRdb to the early 2020s). Library preparation employed the immunoSEQ multiplex PCR assay. Not all clones reach the TCRdb copy of this immuneACCESS table, which keeps in-frame sequences only. Checked studies attribute under half of the gap to unresolved V genes and leave the rest unexplained. The sample profile shows 9,500 to 15,000 clones; 73% of them were found once. The ten largest account for 15% to 20% of the sample. The sequenced sample consisted of peripheral blood mononuclear cells (PBMCs). The receptors come from a boy younger than 18.

V usage is TRBV10-3 and J usage is TRBJ2-5, with 10 bases lining up with TRBD2. The germline CDR1 and CDR2 sequences are ENHRY and SYGVKD. The CDR3 extends over 17 amino acids. Losses at the gene ends were 0 bases for V and 3 bases for J; bases not matched to a gene: 7. CDR3 amino acids: CAISESMPLAGEETQYF. CDR3 coding DNA: TGTGCCATCAGTGAGTCGATGCCTCTAGCGGGAGAAGAGACCCAGTACTTC.

This sequence joins TRBV6-6 and TRBJ2-2; D unresolved. The CDR3 runs 14 residues. V lost 3 bases to trimming and J lost 1 base, with 6 bases between them. The germline gives CDR1 MNHNY, CDR2 SVGAGI (reference sequence). The CDR3 reads CASSYGVNTGELFF. The CDR3 bases are TGTGCCAGCAGTTATGGGGTGAACACCGGGGAGCTGTTTTTT.

This clone came up a few times. The chain carries TRBV6-5 and TRBJ2-5; the D gene is possibly TRBD1 (6 bases). CDR3 length equals 16 residues. The V gene's germline CDR1 is MNHEY and CDR2 SVGAGI. The V end was cut by 4 bases, the J end by 2 bases, with 17 bases between. The CDR3 here is CASSFGRGSGQETQYF. CDR3 in DNA: TGTGCCAGCAGTTTCGGCAGGGGTTCGGGACAAGAGACCCAGTACTTC.

The genes are TRBV19 and TRBJ2-2; the D gene is possibly TRBD1 (6 bases). V dropped 4 bases and J dropped 7 bases, with 13 bases sitting between them. This CDR3 region has 14 residues. Looked up from germline, CDR1 is LNHDA and CDR2 is SQIVND (reference sequence). The CDR3: CASSKQGLGGELFF. In DNA, the CDR3 is TGTGCCAGTAGTAAACAGGGTTTGGGCGGGGAGCTGTTTTTT.

The V call is TRBV5-1, the J call TRBJ2-7, with D tentatively TRBD1 (6 bases). CDR1 and CDR2 (germline): SGHRS, YFSETQ. The germline V and J ends were trimmed by 0 bases and 6 bases, with 10 bases remaining between them. The length of the CDR3 is 13 residues. CDR3 amino acids: CASSLAGTTEQYF. The CDR3, as DNA: TGCGCCAGCAGCTTGGCCGGGACAACCGAGCAGTACTTC.

The chain carries TRBV18 and TRBJ2-1; D may be TRBD2 (6 bases). Trimming cost V 1 base and J 10 bases, with 8 bases left between them. The CDR3 spans 12 residues. Germline CDR1 reads KGHSH; CDR2 reads LQKENI. The CDR3 protein is CASSPQGREQFF. Written as DNA, the CDR3 is TGTGCCAGCTCACCACAGGGGAGGGAGCAGTTCTTC.

The V call is TRBV10-1, the J call TRBJ2-1, with 11 bases matching TRBD2. Germline CDR1 is WNHNN and CDR2 is SYGVQD (reference sequence). The length of the CDR3 is 15 residues. Trimming at V came to 4 bases and at J to 8 bases, leaving 7 bases not matched to a gene. The CDR3 protein is CASSGGPSGRHEQFF. CDR3 coding DNA: TGCGCCAGCAGTGGAGGCCCTAGCGGGAGGCATGAGCAGTTCTTC.

The chain recombines TRBV6-5 with TRBJ2-7; tentative D call: TRBD1 (5 bases). Germline V lookup: CDR1 MNHEY, CDR2 SVGAGI. This CDR3 has 16 amino acids. V gave up 2 bases and J gave up 0 bases, with 14 bases separating them. CDR3 bases: TGTGCCAGCAGTTACAGGGGCGTTACGAGCTCCTACGAGCAGTACTTC. As protein: CASSYRGVTSSYEQYF.

This chain joins TRBV7-9 and TRBJ2-2; 10 bases are shared with TRBD1. The CDR3 totals 15 residues. Germline V gene lookup returns CDR1 SEHNR and CDR2 FQNEAQ (reference sequence). V dropped 5 bases and J dropped 4; count of bases not matched to a gene: 4. Written as DNA, the CDR3 is TGTGCCAGCAGCCTCAGGACAGGGGGCACCGGGGAGCTGTTTTTT. Amino acids: CASSLRTGGTGELFF.

The chain joins TRBV1 to TRBJ2-5; no DNA check was done on the table's D call, TRBD2. TRBV1 is classified as a pseudogene. This CDR3 has 19 amino acids. CDR3: CTSSQVVYGGGWGQETQYF. The CDR3 DNA reads as TGCACCAGCAGCCAAGTGGTGTATGGGGGAGGATGGGGCCAAGAGACCCAGTACTTC.

The chain links TRBV11-2 to TRBJ2-1; D is unclear. CDR1 SGHAT and CDR2 FQNNGV come from the germline V gene. The CDR3 is made up of 15 amino acids. V gave up 5 bases and J gave up 5 bases, with 16 bases separating them. The CDR3 spells CASSPRRPDHNEQFF. The CDR3 DNA sequence: TGTGCCAGCAGCCCGCGCCGTCCCGACCACAATGAGCAGTTCTTC. Variable domain in full (rest from reference TRBV11-2 and TRBJ2-1): EAGVAQSPRYKIIEKRQSVAFWCNPISGHATLYWYQQILGQGPKLLIQFQNNGVVDDSQLPKDRFSAERLKGVDSTLKIQPAKLEDSAVYLCASSPRRPDHNEQFFGPGTRLTVL.

The chain employs TRBV29-1 and TRBJ2-3; the D gene is possibly TRBD2 (6 bases). Germline V gene lookup returns CDR1 SQVTM and CDR2 ANQGSEA. This CDR3 spans 14 amino acids. V lost 3 bases, J lost 0 bases, and 10 bases lay in between. CDR3 sequence reads: CSVDGGLSTDTQYF. The CDR3 DNA is TGCAGCGTTGATGGGGGACTCAGCACAGATACGCAGTATTTT.

The genes are TRBV5-1 and TRBJ2-7; no reliable D call. The CDR3 runs 14 residues. Trimming shortened V by 0 bases and J by 2 bases, and 9 bases separated the two germline ends. CDR1 and CDR2 from the germline V gene are SGHRS and YFSETQ. This CDR3 is CASSLGVGPYEQYF. For the CDR3, the DNA is TGCGCCAGCAGCTTGGGAGTCGGCCCCTACGAGCAGTACTTC.

V usage is TRBV28 and J usage is TRBJ1-2; D unresolved. The germline CDR1 and CDR2 sequences are MDHEN and SYDVKM. The V end was cut by 2 bases, the J end by 6 bases, with 16 bases between. The CDR3 length is 15 residues. This chain's CDR3 is CASSLVGKSVDGYTF. CDR3 in DNA: TGTGCCAGCAGTTTAGTGGGGAAAAGTGTGGATGGCTACACCTTC.

This clone was counted once. The chain has TRBV18 and TRBJ1-3, with D possibly being TRBD1 (5 bases). V lost 3 bases, J lost 0 bases, and 12 bases lay in between. This CDR3 is built from 16 residues. Germline values: CDR1 KGHSH, CDR2 LQKENI. CDR3 residues: CASSPGQSFSGNTIYF. CDR3 in DNA: TGTGCCAGCTCACCTGGACAAAGCTTCTCTGGAAACACCATATATTTT.

The V and J genes are TRBV5-1 and TRBJ2-3; perhaps TRBD1 as D (5 bases). The V and J ends lost 0 bases and 0 bases respectively, with 8 bases between them. Germline V gene sequence: CDR1 SGHRS, CDR2 YFSETQ. The CDR3 sequence is 15 residues long. CDR3 protein: CASSLEGASTDTQYF. CDR3 bases: TGCGCCAGCAGCTTGGAAGGGGCTAGCACAGATACGCAGTATTTT. Combining the CDR3 with reference TRBV5-1 and TRBJ2-3 gives the whole variable domain KAGVTQTPRYLIKTRGQQVTLSCSPISGHRSVSWYQQTPGQGLQFLFEYFSETQRNKGNFPGRFSGRQFSNSRSEMNVSTLELGDSALYLCASSLEGASTDTQYFGPGTRLTVL.

The chain carries TRBV6-5 and TRBJ1-1; the D is unclear. Trimming left V 2 bases short and J 5 bases short, with 9 bases between. The germline V gene encodes CDR1 MNHEY and CDR2 SVGAGI. The CDR3 runs to 13 residues. CDR3 residues: CASSYNQGTEAFF. DNA of the CDR3: TGTGCCAGCAGTTACAACCAAGGAACTGAAGCTTTCTTT.

The rearrangement uses TRBV18 and TRBJ2-3; D remains unclear. CDR3 length: 12 residues. Germline assignment: CDR1 KGHSH and CDR2 LQKENI. Trimming cost V 1 base and J 5 bases, with 4 bases left between them. Here the CDR3 reads CASSPRGDTQYF. In DNA form, the CDR3 reads TGTGCCAGCTCACCACGGGGAGATACGCAGTATTTT.

This chain links TRBV10-3 with TRBJ2-1; perhaps D is TRBD1 or TRBD2 (6 bases each). Germline V CDR1 and CDR2: ENHRY, SYGVKD. The CDR3 length is 16 residues. Trimming took off 2 bases at V and 6 bases at J, with 17 bases between the two ends. The CDR3 is CAISELGAGLGNEQFF. The CDR3 DNA reads as TGTGCCATCAGTGAGCTGGGGGCGGGGTTAGGCAATGAGCAGTTCTTC.

V is TRBV28 and J is TRBJ2-7, with 7 nucleotides matching TRBD2. The CDR3 runs to 15 residues. Per germline, CDR1 MDHEN and CDR2 SYDVKM. Trimming at V came to 5 bases and at J to 1 base, leaving 8 bases not matched to a gene. CDR3 sequence: CASSSGAAGSYEQYF. The CDR3, as DNA: TGTGCCAGCAGTAGCGGGGCAGCGGGGTCCTACGAGCAGTACTTC.